The source of this T cell receptor (beta chain) is a study of cytomegalovirus exposure and HLA in healthy donors. Trimming removed 6 bases at V and 5 bases at J, with 17 bases between. Germline V gene sequence: CDR1 MNHEY, CDR2 SMNVEV (reference sequence). This CDR3 spans 14 amino acids. Vbeta (60) and Jbeta (13) primers were used in the PCR. Clones were read by immunoSEQ multiplex PCR, and TCRdb kept only the in-frame ones, dropping some. The sample holds 140,000 or so clones; roughly three quarters are singletons and the top ten take about 1.5%. Study-level results: There were some V segments, including TRBV6-2 and TRBV6-3, excluded as indistinguishable.

As for this clone: Antigen: not known.

The specimen sequenced was PBMCs. This chain connects TRBV27 to TRBJ2-7; tentatively, D is TRBD2 (5 bases). This TCR was sampled from a woman under 40 in good health and CMV-seronegative. The CDR3 is CASRPLGLYDEQYF. For the CDR3, the DNA is TGTGCCAGCAGACCCCTCGGACTGTATGACGAGCAGTACTTC.